This TCR beta chain was identified during a study of cytomegalovirus exposure and HLA in healthy donors. This CDR3 region has 18 residues. The junction had 12 bases not matched to a gene; V was cut back by 4 bases and J by 5 bases. The germline V gene has CDR1 SGHVS and CDR2 FQNEAQ. This PCR relied on a set of 60 Vbeta primers and 13 Jbeta primers. Assay used: immunoSEQ multiplex PCR; TCRdb lists only in-frame clones, some missing. The table includes fewer than 130,000 clones, roughly 71% detected once. Study-wide results and limits: Of the V segments, some could not be distinguished, including TRBV6-2 and TRBV6-3, and were excluded. Cytomegalovirus status, reportedly, was diagnosed with high specificity and sensitivity by the classifier.

Details on this clone: Its antigen is currently unknown.

Sequenced material: PBMCs. The chain links TRBV7-8 to TRBJ2-2, with 11 bases lining up with TRBD2. The sequence was collected from a man in his forties in good health and CMV-seropositive. The CDR3 is CASSYSPLAGGGTGELFF. Here the CDR3 DNA reads TGTGCCAGCAGCTATTCCCCCCTAGCGGGAGGAGGTACCGGGGAGCTGTTTTTT.